Below, 30 T cell receptor beta chains from the same sample are listed, as sequenced in a study of T cell responses to AZD1222 COVID-19 vaccine. The data were produced by immunoSEQ multiplex PCR, yet TCRdb's version contains in-frame clones alone and is incomplete. The sample lists some 99,000 clones; around nine tenths were seen once. Here the sequenced sample was peripheral blood, taken on day 0 of AZD1222 vaccination. The receptors derive from an adult in good health.

The chain carries TRBV19 and TRBJ2-3; TRBD2 is a possible D gene (7 bases). The CDR3 covers 15 residues. The germline V gene has CDR1 LNHDA and CDR2 SQIVND (reference sequence). The germline V and J ends were trimmed by 7 bases and 5 bases, with 19 bases remaining between them. CDR3 DNA: TGTGCCAGTACCAAACAATCGGGGGGCCTAGATACGCAGTATTTT. Translating gives CASTKQSGGLDTQYF.

This sequence joins TRBV21-1 and TRBJ2-1; TRBD2 was called by the table and not checked on the DNA. TRBV21-1 is given as a pseudogene. The CDR3 extends over 17 amino acids. The CDR3 spells CASSKDGTSGGYNEQFF. In DNA form, the CDR3 reads TGTGCCAGCAGCAAGGATGGGACTAGCGGGGGGTACAATGAGCAGTTCTTC.

The genes are TRBV14 and TRBJ1-1; 7 positions match TRBD1. Germline lookup yields CDR1 SGHDN and CDR2 FVKESK. CDR3 length: 15 residues. Unmatched junction bases numbered 7, after V lost 2 bases and J lost 4 bases. The CDR3 sequence: CASSQPSGQFTEAFF. CDR3 in DNA: TGTGCCAGCAGCCAACCCTCGGGACAGTTCACTGAAGCTTTCTTT. Full variable domain (remainder filled in from reference TRBV14 and TRBJ1-1): EAGVTQFPSHSVIEKGQTVTLRCDPISGHDNLYWYRRVMGKEIKFLLHFVKESKQDESGMPNNRFLAERTGGTYSTLKVQPAELEDSGVYFCASSQPSGQFTEAFFGQGTRLTVV.

CDR3 sequence (DNA): TGCGCCAGCAGCGAAGGAGGACGGGCCGGGGAGCTGTTTTTT. Protein sequence: CASSEGGRAGELFF. The rearrangement uses TRBV5-1 and TRBJ2-2; D is possibly TRBD2 (5 bases). CDR1 and CDR2 (germline): SGHRS, YFSETQ. The CDR3 is made up of 14 amino acids. Trimming removed 4 bases from V and 6 bases from J, with 13 bases in between.

The chain joins TRBV6-5 to TRBJ2-7, with 9 positions matching TRBD2. The CDR3 consists of 13 residues. Trimming took 6 bases from V and 3 from J; bases not matched to a gene: 3. The germline V gene encodes CDR1 MNHEY and CDR2 SVGAGI. CDR3 region: CASRASGNYEQYV. CDR3 DNA: TGTGCCAGCAGGGCTAGCGGGAACTACGAGCAGTACGTC.

This clone has only a few counts. This chain joins TRBV7-9 and TRBJ2-7; tentative D call: TRBD1 (5 bases). The CDR3 spans 15 residues. Trimming left V 2 bases short and J 6 bases short, with 17 bases between. Germline loops: CDR1 SEHNR, CDR2 FQNEAQ (reference sequence). CDR3 coding DNA: TGTGCCAGCAGCTTAAATCGGCAGGGAAAGGGCGAGCAGTACTTC. Amino acid sequence: CASSLNRQGKGEQYF.

V usage is TRBV18 and J usage is TRBJ1-1, with D perhaps TRBD1 (6 bases). Between the trimmed V and J ends, which lost 6 bases and 0 bases, there was a span of 8 bases. This CDR3 contains 13 residues. Germline loops: CDR1 KGHSH, CDR2 LQKENI. CDR3 nucleotides: TGTGCCAGCTCCGGGACATTGAACACTGAAGCTTTCTTT. Protein product: CASSGTLNTEAFF. Drawing the rest from reference TRBV18 and TRBJ1-1, the complete variable domain is NAGVMQNPRHLVRRRGQEARLRCSPMKGHSHVYWYRQLPEEGLKFMVYLQKENIIDESGMPKERFSAEFPKEGPSILRIQQVVRGDSAAYFCASSGTLNTEAFFGQGTRLTVV.

The J gene is TRBJ2-7, the V gene TRBV21-1. TRBV21-1 is a known pseudogene. CDR3 length: 13 amino acids. For the CDR3, the DNA is TGTGCCAGCGAGAGGGGGGAAGAATACGAGCAGTACTTC. Amino acids: CASERGEEYEQYF.

This clone was found once. The rearrangement links TRBV30 to TRBJ2-7, with TRBD2 matching over 8 bases. The CDR3 is 12 residues long. Germline-derived CDR1 and CDR2 are GTSNPN and SVGIG (reference sequence). With 5 bases clipped from V and 6 bases from J, the junction kept 6 bases outside the gene matches. CDR3 bases: TGTGCCTGGGCCCACGGGACTAGCGAGCAGTACGTC. Amino acid sequence: CAWAHGTSEQYV.

The chain is built from TRBV29-1 and TRBJ2-1; 7 nucleotides match TRBD2. V trimming: 6 bases; J trimming: 6 bases; junction bases outside the gene matches: 8. This CDR3 is 13 amino acids long. Per germline, CDR1 SQVTM and CDR2 ANQGSEA. The CDR3 sequence: CSVKGDYTNEQFF. The CDR3 region has the DNA TGCAGCGTGAAAGGGGACTACACCAATGAGCAGTTCTTC.

This clone was detected only a few times. The chain uses TRBV30 and TRBJ1-3, with D maybe TRBD1 (5 bases). The V and J ends lost 3 bases and 0 bases respectively, with 9 bases between them. The CDR3 sequence is 14 residues long. Germline lookup yields CDR1 GTSNPN and CDR2 SVGIG (reference sequence). CDR3 protein: CAWSRQHSGNTIYF. As DNA, the CDR3 is TGTGCCTGGAGCCGACAGCACTCTGGAAACACCATATATTTT.

The V and J genes are TRBV7-3 and TRBJ2-2; 7 bases agree with TRBD1. There are 15 residues in the CDR3. CDR1 is SGHTA and CDR2 is FQGTGA in the germline V gene. Trimming removed 6 bases from V and 0 bases from J; junction bases left unmatched: 4. The CDR3, as DNA: TGTGCCAGCAGACCGGACAGGTCGAACACCGGGGAGCTGTTTTTT. The encoded protein is CASRPDRSNTGELFF.

The CDR3 nucleotides are TGCGCCAGCAGTGTGGGGGATGGGCCCCAGCATTTT. As protein: CASSVGDGPQHF. The J gene is TRBJ1-5, the V gene TRBV10-2; D is possibly TRBD1 (5 bases). Trimming left V 4 bases short and J 9 bases short, with 10 bases between. The CDR3 is made up of 12 amino acids. Germline V gives CDR1 WSHSY, CDR2 SAAADI.

The J gene is TRBJ2-1, the V gene TRBV7-6, with D hard to call. Trimming shortened V by 0 bases and J by 6 bases, and 9 bases separated the two germline ends. The length of the CDR3 is 14 residues. Germline V gene sequence: CDR1 SGHVS, CDR2 FNYEAQ. The CDR3 bases are TGTGCCAGCAGCTTAGCGCCGGCCCTCAATGAGCAGTTCTTC. Translating gives CASSLAPALNEQFF.

The CDR3: CASSLDRGGSYEQYF. DNA for the CDR3: TGTGCCAGCAGTTTAGACAGGGGAGGGTCCTACGAGCAGTACTTC. V usage is TRBV28 and J usage is TRBJ2-7; D possibly corresponds to TRBD1 (8 bases). This CDR3 is built from 15 residues. The germline V gene has CDR1 MDHEN and CDR2 SYDVKM. V shed 2 bases and J shed 1 base, with 12 bases lying between them. The full variable domain, rest sourced from reference TRBV28 and TRBJ2-7, is DVKVTQSSRYLVKRTGEKVFLECVQDMDHENMFWYRQDPGLGLRLIYFSYDVKMKEKGDIPEGYSVSREKKERFSLILESASTNQTSMYLCASSLDRGGSYEQYFGPGTRLTVT.

This chain links TRBV5-1 with TRBJ1-4; a possible D gene is TRBD1 (5 bases). The germline gives CDR1 SGHRS, CDR2 YFSETQ. Trimming shortened V by 0 bases and J by 5 bases, and 14 bases separated the two germline ends. The CDR3 runs to 16 residues. In DNA form, the CDR3 reads TGCGCCAGCAGCTTGGTAATGGGACGGCAGAATGAAAAACTGTTTTTT. This sequence encodes CASSLVMGRQNEKLFF.

The V call is TRBV30, the J call TRBJ1-3; 7 bases line up with TRBD1. Germline V gene sequence: CDR1 GTSNPN, CDR2 SVGIG (reference sequence). This CDR3 has 16 residues. Trimming took 0 bases from V and 2 from J; bases not matched to a gene: 7. CDR3 nucleotides: TGTGCCTGGAGTGTCCGCAGGGGGTCCACTGGAAACACCATATATTTT. It translates to CAWSVRRGSTGNTIYF.

V gene TRBV19 combines with J gene TRBJ1-1; maybe TRBD1 (5 bases). V was shortened by 9 bases and J by 0 bases, with 14 bases between the two germline ends. CDR1 is LNHDA, CDR2 SQIVND, per germline (reference sequence). The CDR3 is 14 residues long. The CDR3 is CASRNRGLNTEAFF. The CDR3 coding sequence is TGTGCCAGCCGGAACCGGGGCCTGAACACTGAAGCTTTCTTT.

The chain uses TRBV2 and TRBJ1-4; D remains unclear. The CDR3 length is 14 residues. CDR1 is SNHLY, CDR2 FYNNEI, per germline. Trimming left V 7 bases short and J 8 bases short, with 17 bases between. The CDR3 DNA follows: TGTGCCAGCACTATGGCCGGACTCGCCGAAAAACTGTTTTTT. Its translation: CASTMAGLAEKLFF.

The chain has TRBV29-1 and TRBJ2-1; the D is unclear. The CDR3 spans 12 residues. Trimming removed 4 bases from V and 6 bases from J, with 10 bases in between. Germline V gives CDR1 SQVTM, CDR2 ANQGSEA. The CDR3 reads CSVAGSINEQFF. The CDR3 DNA is TGCAGCGTTGCCGGATCTATCAATGAGCAGTTCTTC.

This sequence joins TRBV6-2 or TRBV6-3 and TRBJ2-3; 10 nucleotides align to TRBD2. Germline values: CDR1 MNHEY, CDR2 SVGEGT. This CDR3 is 18 amino acids long. J gave up 6 bases and V 0 bases, and 12 bases lay outside the gene matches. The CDR3 region is CASSYSVRLAGDSDTQYF. The CDR3 DNA follows: TGTGCCAGCAGTTACTCGGTCCGCCTAGCGGGAGATTCGGATACGCAGTATTTT.

The rearrangement links TRBV6-1 to TRBJ2-7; D uncertain. The length of the CDR3 is 14 residues. The V gene lost 3 bases and the J gene lost 3 bases, with 12 bases spanning the gap. The V gene's germline CDR1 is MNHNS and CDR2 SASEGT. DNA of the CDR3: TGTGCCAGCAGTGACCCACCGGGCGGCTACGAGCAGTACGTC. It codes for CASSDPPGGYEQYV.

The rearrangement joins TRBV28 to TRBJ1-1; no reliable D call. The CDR3 length is 12 residues. V dropped 3 bases and J dropped 4 bases, with 6 bases sitting between them. Per the germline V gene, CDR1 is MDHEN and CDR2 is SYDVKM. Here the CDR3 reads CASSFPLTEAFF. DNA of the CDR3: TGTGCCAGCAGTTTCCCCCTCACTGAAGCTTTCTTT.

The chain carries TRBV11-2 and TRBJ1-5; no firm D call. V lost 5 bases and J 5 bases, leaving 16 bases between the germline ends. The germline CDR1 and CDR2 sequences are SGHAT and FQNNGV. The CDR3 runs 15 residues. The CDR3 sequence is CASSPGTRRDQPQHF. For the CDR3, the DNA is TGTGCCAGCAGCCCGGGTACTCGGAGGGATCAGCCCCAGCATTTT.

V gene TRBV19 combines with J gene TRBJ2-3; a weak D match, TRBD1 (5 bases). This CDR3 spans 12 amino acids. From germline, CDR1 is LNHDA and CDR2 SQIVND (reference sequence). With 3 bases removed from V and 7 bases from J, the gap between germline ends came to 8 bases. CDR3 bases: TGTGCCAGTAGTATTCAGGGTAATACGCAGTATTTT. It codes for CASSIQGNTQYF.

The rearrangement uses TRBV3-1 (or the pseudogene TRBV3-2) and TRBJ1-4; D ambiguous. Trimming took off 3 bases at V and 8 bases at J, with 16 bases between the two ends. In germline, CDR1 is LGHDT, CDR2 YNNKEL (reference sequence). This CDR3 spans 15 amino acids. The CDR3 loop reads CASSHRLGIGEKLFF. CDR3 bases: TGTGCCAGCAGCCACCGATTGGGCATCGGGGAAAAACTGTTTTTT.

The chain links TRBV7-9 to TRBJ1-5, with D hard to call. CDR1 is SEHNR and CDR2 is FQNEAQ in the germline V gene (reference sequence). Trimming shortened V by 0 bases and J by 5 bases, and 8 bases separated the two germline ends. The CDR3 sequence is 14 residues long. The CDR3 reads CASSLAGSDQPQHF. The CDR3 DNA sequence: TGTGCCAGCAGCTTAGCCGGGTCCGATCAGCCCCAGCATTTT.

V and J are TRBV4-2 and TRBJ1-3; no reliable D call. The CDR3 is 17 residues long. Deletions cut 1 base from V and 0 bases from J, with 13 bases between. Germline V gene data show CDR1 as LGHNA and CDR2 as YNFKEQ. CDR3 DNA sequence: TGTGCCAGCAGCCAAGGCCAGACCGGGAGCTCTGGAAACACCATATATTTT. It is translated as CASSQGQTGSSGNTIYF.

This chain connects TRBV19 to TRBJ1-6; possibly TRBD1 for D (5 bases). The germline V and J ends were trimmed by 7 bases and 10 bases, with 11 bases remaining between them. Germline V lookup: CDR1 LNHDA, CDR2 SQIVND (reference sequence). The CDR3 consists of 12 residues. CDR3 residues: CASKVGESPLHF. Here the CDR3 DNA reads TGTGCCAGTAAAGTGGGGGAATCACCCCTCCACTTT. The whole variable domain, filled in from reference TRBV19 and TRBJ1-6, reads DGGITQSPKYLFRKEGQNVTLSCEQNLNHDAMYWYRQDPGQGLRLIYYSQIVNDFQKGDIAEGYSVSREKKESFPLTVTSAQKNPTAFYLCASKVGESPLHFGNGTRLTVT.

Only a few counts were recorded for this clone. CDR3 bases: TGTGCCAGTAGGATATCTGACAGGGTTGAAAAACTGTTTTTT. It translates to CASRISDRVEKLFF. The chain combines TRBV19 with TRBJ1-4; 7 bases agree with TRBD1. Germline V lookup: CDR1 LNHDA, CDR2 SQIVND (reference sequence). V lost 6 bases to trimming and J lost 7 bases; unmatched junction nucleotides: 8. The CDR3 spans 14 residues. The full variable domain, completed using reference TRBV19 and TRBJ1-4, is DGGITQSPKYLFRKEGQNVTLSCEQNLNHDAMYWYRQDPGQGLRLIYYSQIVNDFQKGDIAEGYSVSREKKESFPLTVTSAQKNPTAFYLCASRISDRVEKLFFGSGTQLSVL.